The sample holds many counts of the clone carrying this T cell receptor beta chain. MiXCR, applied by TCRdb to the 5' RACE reads, yields one record per CDR3 protein. The data contain about 40,000 distinct CDR3 sequences, approximately 5.5% of them singletons. This record comes from a study of spatial heterogeneity in lung cancer. This sample's time point: sample taken at primary tumor resection. The authors sequenced whole RNA from tumor, nontumor lung or frozen PBMC without sorting. Germline V gives CDR1 DFQATT, CDR2 SNEGSKA (reference sequence). This CDR3 has 12 residues. V was clipped by 7 bases and J by 8 bases, with 14 bases between them.

This sequence originates from a female donor with early-stage non-small cell lung cancer. The V and J genes are TRBV20-1 and TRBJ1-4, with D maybe TRBD1 (6 bases). Specimen: PBMCs, collected at surgery. The CDR3 here is CSGAGAEEKLFF. DNA of the CDR3: TGCAGTGGGGCAGGGGCAGAAGAAAAACTGTTTTTT.